This record concerns one TCR beta chain sequence. Its matching antigen is unknown. One junction end disagrees with the germline gene, perhaps due to a read error. The sample originates from a study of cytomegalovirus exposure and HLA in healthy donors. Broader study findings: One cluster of highly shared sequence variants probably arose as a sequencing artifact. Accurate prediction of HLA-A and HLA-B alleles (for most subjects) was reportedly achieved from TCR beta sequences. Later on, a genetic analysis was performed. It linked a missense variant in DCLRE1C with V- and J-gene trimming of TCR beta.

The CDR3 sequence is 13 residues long. Germline V lookup: CDR1 MDHEN, CDR2 SYDVKM. Vbeta (60) and Jbeta (13) primers were used in the PCR. TCRdb keeps only in-frame clones here, not all; method: immunoSEQ multiplex PCR. The sample lists 170,000 or so clones; 77% were seen once. Sequencing used PBMCs. The sequence derives from a woman in her thirties in good health and CMV-seronegative. The gene calls are TRBV28 and TRBJ1-2; 7 nucleotides line up with TRBD1. The CDR3: CASSQGGSGGYPF. In DNA, the CDR3 is TGTGCCAGCAGCCAAGGGGGCTCGGGTGGCTACCCCTTC.